A selection of T cell receptor beta chains follows, all from one sample in a study of blood T cell repertoires in COVID-19. Sequencing used immunoSEQ multiplex PCR; TCRdb keeps in-frame clones, though not all of them. The sample lists fewer than 40,000 clones; approximately 91% were seen once. The sequenced sample was peripheral blood. The receptors here all came from a human donor with active COVID-19. The donor label of this sample is uncertain. The CDR3 runs from the conserved cysteine through the conserved F or W. A D gene is named only where the DNA matches it firmly. A row's size may be missing; if present it is once, few, many or a size class.

>once|15|TRBJ2-3|TRBD2|TRBV30
TGTGCCTGGAGTGGACTAGCGGGTTCTAGAGATACGCAGTATTTT
CAWSGLAGSRDTQYF
>NA|13|TRBJ1-6|NA|TRBV4-1
TGCGCCAGCAGCCAAGTGGAGAATTCACCCCTCCACTTT
CASSQVENSPLHF
>NA|11|TRBJ1-2|TRBD1|TRBV6-5
TGTGCCAGCAGCCGGGACAGCGTGCGGCACTTC
CASSRDSVRHF
>NA|13|TRBJ1-2|NA|TRBV28
TGTGCCAGCAGTTTACGGGTAGATTATGGCTACACCTTC
CASSLRVDYGYTF
>once|15|TRBJ2-2|TRBD1|TRBV4-3
TGCGCCAGCAGCGCAAGCAGGGGGCTCACCGGGGAGCTGTTTTTT
CASSASRGLTGELFF
>NA|16|TRBJ1-2|NA|TRBV28
TGTGCCAGCAGTTTAAATCCAGGGATGGAAAACTATGGCTACACCTTC
CASSLNPGMENYGYTF
>NA|15|TRBJ2-3|NA|TRBV9
TGTGCCAGCAGGGGTCAATCGACTAGCACAGATACGCAGTATTTT
CASRGQSTSTDTQYF
>NA|15|TRBJ2-3|TRBD1|TRBV11-3
TGTGCCAGCAGCTCCGGACAGGGTTTGACAGATACGCAGTATTTT
CASSSGQGLTDTQYF
>once|15|TRBJ2-1|NA|TRBV6-7
TGTGCCAGCAGTTACTCCCTAAGCTCCTACAATGAGCAGTTCTTC
CASSYSLSSYNEQFF
>NA|15|TRBJ2-7|NA|TRBV7-7
TGTGCCAGCAGCCAACTTGGGGGAGGTCCCTACGAGCAGTACTTC
CASSQLGGGPYEQYF
>NA|16|TRBJ2-1|TRBD2|TRBV28
TGTGCCAGCAGTTCTACGACTAGCGGGAGGGCCCATGAGCAGTTCTTC
CASSSTTSGRAHEQFF
>NA|11|TRBJ2-7|NA|TRBV19
TGTGCCAGTAGTATGGGGGCGGAGCAGTACTTC
CASSMGAEQYF
>NA|14|TRBJ2-7|TRBD1|TRBV11-1
TGTGCCAGCAGCTGGGGACAGGGGGGTTACGAGCAGTACTTC
CASSWGQGGYEQYF
>NA|15|TRBJ1-5|TRBD1|TRBV6-5
TGTGCCAGCACCCCCTCCGAGGGGGCAGGTCAGCCCCAGCATTTT
CASTPSEGAGQPQHF
>NA|15|TRBJ2-2|TRBD1|TRBV9
TGTGCCAGCAGCCCATCGGGACAGGACACCGGGGAGCTGTTTTTT
CASSPSGQDTGELFF
>NA|13|TRBJ2-5|NA|TRBV3-1/TRBV3-2
TGTGCCAGCAGCCAAGACCCCGAAGAGACCCAGTACTTC
CASSQDPEETQYF
>NA|17|TRBJ1-1|TRBD1|TRBV15
TGTGCCACCAGCCCTCGCATTAGACAGGGAGGTTACACTGAAGCTTTCTTT
CATSPRIRQGGYTEAFF
>NA|17|TRBJ2-3|TRBD2|TRBV28
TGTGCCAGCAGTGGTCTTCACACTAGCGCCAGCACAGATACGCAGTATTTT
CASSGLHTSASTDTQYF
>NA|15|TRBJ1-1|TRBD1|TRBV18
TGTGCCAGCTCACCGGGACAGTCCTTGAACACTGAAGCTTTCTTT
CASSPGQSLNTEAFF
>NA|15|TRBJ1-4|NA|TRBV28
TGTGCCAGCAGCCCACCATCACAGGCTAATGAAAAACTGTTTTTT
CASSPPSQANEKLFF
>NA|16|TRBJ1-2|NA|TRBV9
TGTGCCAGCAGCGCCCATCGAACAGGGAACGGTGATGGCTACACCTTC
CASSAHRTGNGDGYTF
>NA|11|TRBJ1-2|NA|TRBV6-6
TGTGCCAGCAGTTACCAAGGGACTTACACCTTC
CASSYQGTYTF
>NA|17|TRBJ2-2|TRBD2|TRBV4-2
TGTGCCAGCAGCCAAGATTGGAGCGGGGGATACACCGGGGAGCTGTTTTTT
CASSQDWSGGYTGELFF
>NA|13|TRBJ1-1|NA|TRBV5-6
TGTGCCAGCAGCTTTTTGGACAGAGATGAAGCTTTCTTT
CASSFLDRDEAFF
>NA|15|TRBJ1-1|NA|TRBV9
TGTGCCAGCAGCGTAGATGCAGGTATGAACACTGAAGCTTTCTTT
CASSVDAGMNTEAFF
>NA|14|TRBJ2-7|NA|TRBV27
TGTGCCAGCGCGCGGGACCATACTTCCTACGAGCAGTACTTC
CASARDHTSYEQYF
>NA|14|TRBJ1-2|TRBD1|TRBV18
TGTGCCAGCTCAGGGACAGGGAAAAGGAGTGGCTACACCTTC
CASSGTGKRSGYTF
>NA|13|TRBJ2-1|NA|TRBV7-9
TGTGCCAGCAGGGCCACACAGGGTAATGAGCAGTTCTTC
CASRATQGNEQFF
>NA|15|TRBJ2-1|TRBD2|TRBV5-5
TGTGCCAGCAGCTTAAGTAGCGGGGGGTACAATGAGCAGTTCTTC
CASSLSSGGYNEQFF
>NA|16|TRBJ2-4|TRBD2|TRBV5-4
TGTGCCAGCAGCCCAAGACTAGCCGGGCCCAAAAACATTCAGTACTTC
CASSPRLAGPKNIQYF
>NA|16|TRBJ2-3|TRBD1|TRBV5-1
TGCGCCAGCAGCTTTAACAGGGGGTTGGGCACAGATACGCAGTATTTT
CASSFNRGLGTDTQYF
>NA|18|TRBJ2-3|NA|TRBV9
TGTGCCAGCAGCGTAGGGCGCGAAGGCGGGCGTAAAACAGATACGCAGTATTTT
CASSVGREGGRKTDTQYF